This T cell receptor beta chain stems from a study of T cell responses to AZD1222 COVID-19 vaccine. Per the germline V gene, CDR1 is KGHDR and CDR2 is SFDVKD. The V and J ends lost 9 bases and 8 bases respectively, with 12 bases between them. There are 11 residues in the CDR3. Study-level points and caveats: Most donors were white British and more were female, and clonal diversity was possibly underestimated. CD4 TCRs associated with vaccination spanned spike, dominating at 160-218 and 743-854.

The assay was immunoSEQ multiplex PCR, and TCRdb's table has in-frame clones only and misses some. The sample holds 60,000 or so clones; more than 65% are singletons and the top ten take about 19%. This clone was observed once. Antigen unknown. The input for sequencing was peripheral blood, taken on day 0 of AZD1222 vaccination. V and J are TRBV24-1 and TRBJ1-1; the D gene is possibly TRBD1 (6 bases). The receptor's source is an adult in good health. The CDR3 reads CATHSQGEAFF. The CDR3 bases are TGTGCCACCCACTCCCAGGGGGAAGCTTTCTTT.